Listed below are T cell receptor beta chains from one sample, sequenced in a study of T cell repertoires in cytomegalovirus infection. TCRdb called the reads again in MiXCR, with one record for every CDR3 protein. The sample consists of 100,000 to 120,000 distinct CDR3 sequences, 30% of them appearing once. These receptors' antigens are unknown. The starting material was CD8+ T cells from cultured PBMCs, obtained from culture after CMV antigen stimulation. These receptors were collected from a human donor in good health (CMV status not recorded). Some clones in this sample may be carry-over from other donors' samples. CDR3s include the opening cysteine and the closing phenylalanine or tryptophan. The order of the fields is clone size, J gene, D gene, V gene, CDR3 protein, CDR3 DNA. D genes are given only for firm matches. Some rows have no size entry. The others give once, few or many, or a class for an expanded clone.

size: NA; J: TRBJ2-2; D: TRBD2; V: TRBV6-6; CDR3: CASSYSITSGGRTPGELFF; DNA: TGTGCCAGCAGTTACTCGATTACTAGCGGGGGGCGTACCCCCGGGGAGCTGTTTTTT
size: few; J: TRBJ2-1; D: NA; V: TRBV7-9; CDR3: CASSLDSHNEQFF; DNA: TGTGCCAGCAGCCTAGACAGCCACAATGAGCAGTTCTTC
size: NA; J: TRBJ1-2; D: TRBD1; V: TRBV7-2; CDR3: CASSLAPGQSNYGYTF; DNA: TGTGCCAGCAGCTTAGCCCCGGGACAGTCTAACTATGGCTACACCTTC
size: NA; J: TRBJ1-2; D: TRBD1; V: TRBV12-3/TRBV12-4; CDR3: CASSLLTGDSGYTF; DNA: TGTGCCAGCAGTCTACTTACAGGGGACAGTGGCTACACCTTC
size: many; J: TRBJ2-2; D: NA; V: TRBV7-2; CDR3: CASSSHVTGWGAGELFF; DNA: TGTGCCAGCAGCTCACACGTGACAGGGTGGGGGGCCGGGGAGCTGTTTTTT
size: NA; J: TRBJ1-5; D: NA; V: TRBV19; CDR3: CASTSIWGGGGQPQHF; DNA: TGTGCCAGTACTTCCATCTGGGGGGGAGGAGGTCAGCCCCAGCATTTT
size: few; J: TRBJ2-7; D: NA; V: TRBV4-1; CDR3: CASSQDRTGPTYEQYF; DNA: TGCGCCAGCAGCCAAGATCGTACAGGCCCTACCTACGAGCAGTACTTC
size: NA; J: TRBJ2-7; D: TRBD2; V: TRBV4-3; CDR3: CASSQDRVVGGITYEQYF; DNA: TGCGCCAGCAGCCAAGATCGAGTAGTCGGGGGGATAACCTACGAGCAGTACTTC
size: few; J: TRBJ2-7; D: NA; V: TRBV7-3; CDR3: CASSRTGRKYF; DNA: TGTGCCAGCAGCCGAACAGGGAGGAAGTACTTC
size: NA; J: TRBJ2-5; D: NA; V: TRBV7-9; CDR3: CASSPTPGGETQYF; DNA: TGTGCCAGCAGCCCGACCCCTGGGGGGGAGACCCAGTACTTC
size: few; J: TRBJ2-5; D: TRBD2; V: TRBV6-5; CDR3: CASSYSIWAGEETQYF; DNA: TGTGCCAGCAGTTACTCTATTTGGGCGGGGGAAGAGACCCAGTACTTC
size: NA; J: TRBJ2-2; D: NA; V: TRBV27; CDR3: CASSVKRSTGELFF; DNA: TGTGCCAGCAGTGTAAAGAGGTCCACCGGGGAGCTGTTTTTT
size: few; J: TRBJ2-6; D: NA; V: TRBV19; CDR3: CASSITGSFSGANVLTF; DNA: TGTGCCAGTAGTATAACAGGTAGTTTCTCTGGGGCCAACGTCCTGACTTTC
size: NA; J: TRBJ2-1; D: TRBD2; V: TRBV5-8; CDR3: CASRPPSGVKDNEQFF; DNA: TGTGCCAGCAGACCCCCCAGCGGGGTTAAGGACAATGAGCAGTTCTTC